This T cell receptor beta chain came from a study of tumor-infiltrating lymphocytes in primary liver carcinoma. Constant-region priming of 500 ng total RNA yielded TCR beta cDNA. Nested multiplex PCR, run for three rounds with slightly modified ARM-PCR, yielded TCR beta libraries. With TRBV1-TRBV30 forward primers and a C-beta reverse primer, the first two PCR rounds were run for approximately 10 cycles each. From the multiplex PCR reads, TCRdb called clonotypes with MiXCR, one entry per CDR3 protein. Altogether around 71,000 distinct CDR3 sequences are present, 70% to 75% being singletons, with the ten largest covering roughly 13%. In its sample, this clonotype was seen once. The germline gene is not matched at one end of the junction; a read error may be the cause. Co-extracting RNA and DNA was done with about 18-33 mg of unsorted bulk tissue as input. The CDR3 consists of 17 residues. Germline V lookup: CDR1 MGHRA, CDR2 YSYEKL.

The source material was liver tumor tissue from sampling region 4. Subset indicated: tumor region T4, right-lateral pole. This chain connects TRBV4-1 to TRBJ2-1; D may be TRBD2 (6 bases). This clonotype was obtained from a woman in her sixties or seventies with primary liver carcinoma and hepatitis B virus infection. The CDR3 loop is CASNQGAGGGSCNEQFF. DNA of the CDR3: TGCGCCAGCAACCAAGGGGCTGGGGGAGGTTCCTGCAATGAACAGTTCTTC.